One sample yielded the 28 T cell receptor beta chains listed below, sequenced in a study of beta chain features in type 1 diabetes. These receptors lack a known antigen. The entirety of the isolated RNA underwent reverse transcription, so expressed TCRB transcripts were sequenced. Libraries were prepared by immunoSEQ multiplex PCR; TCRdb keeps only in-frame clonotypes and omits some of them. Here the sample spans 250,000 to 300,000 clones, 13% to 15% being singletons. Study-wide results and limits: All four CD4+ subsets of Type 1 diabetes patients contained TCRB CDR3s that were moderately but significantly shorter.

Sequenced: naive CD4+ T cells from blood. These receptors were obtained from a young man with type 1 diabetes.

Of note for this clone: The same CDR3 also results from other DNA sequences found in this sample. DNA of the CDR3: TGTGCCAGCAGCTTGGGCCAGGGGTACACCGGGGAGCTGTTTTTT. This encodes CASSLGQGYTGELFF. The chain recombines TRBV5-4 with TRBJ2-2; D might be TRBD1 (6 bases). Germline loops: CDR1 SGHNT, CDR2 YYREEE (reference sequence). Trimming left V 0 bases short and J 3 bases short, with 9 bases between. The CDR3 consists of 15 residues.

The chain combines TRBV2 with TRBJ1-2; D is possibly TRBD1 (5 bases). Trimming cost V 7 bases and J 3 bases, with 12 bases left between them. In germline, CDR1 is SNHLY, CDR2 FYNNEI. There are 13 residues in the CDR3. The CDR3 loop is CASIGGTDYGYTF. The CDR3 nucleotides are TGTGCCAGCATTGGGGGGACGGACTATGGCTACACCTTC.

The gene calls are TRBV7-3 and TRBJ2-1; perhaps TRBD2 as D (6 bases). Trimming took 1 base from V and 5 from J, leaving 9 bases between them. Germline CDR1 and CDR2: SGHTA and FQGTGA. This CDR3 has 14 residues. The CDR3 loop is CASSLRGGDNEQFF. CDR3 DNA sequence: TGTGCCAGCAGCTTAAGGGGCGGGGACAATGAGCAGTTCTTC. Full variable domain (outside the CDR3, taken from reference TRBV7-3 and TRBJ2-1): GAGVSQTPSNKVTEKGKYVELRCDPISGHTALYWYRQSLGQGPEFLIYFQGTGAADDSGLPNDRFFAVRPEGSVSTLKIQRTERGDSAVYLCASSLRGGDNEQFFGPGTRLTVL.

V usage is TRBV27 and J usage is TRBJ2-1; 13 bases fit TRBD2. The CDR3 is made up of 17 amino acids. Germline V gives CDR1 MNHEY, CDR2 SMNVEV (reference sequence). Trimming at V came to 4 bases and at J to 6 bases, leaving 9 bases not matched to a gene. Here the CDR3 reads CASSSWTSGRIFNEQFF. The CDR3 coding sequence is TGTGCCAGCAGTTCCTGGACTAGCGGGAGAATCTTCAATGAGCAGTTCTTC.

This clone has more than one count but fewer than ten. This chain connects TRBV14 to TRBJ2-3, with a tentative D call TRBD2 (6 bases). The germline V and J ends were trimmed by 8 bases and 6 bases, with 12 bases remaining between them. Per the germline V gene, CDR1 is SGHDN and CDR2 is FVKESK. This CDR3 is 12 amino acids long. CDR3 nucleotides: TGTGCCAGCTCGAGCCGGGGGGATACGCAGTATTTT. Encoded protein: CASSSRGDTQYF.

The rearrangement uses TRBV9 and TRBJ1-2; 7 bases align to TRBD1. V gave up 4 bases and J gave up 4 bases; unmatched junction bases: 13. This CDR3 is 16 amino acids long. The germline CDR1 and CDR2 sequences are SGDLS and YYNGEE. The CDR3 is CASSHLRTGFVYGYTF. The DNA for the CDR3 is TGTGCCAGCAGCCACCTACGGACAGGTTTTGTCTATGGCTACACCTTC.

V and J are TRBV5-4 and TRBJ2-1; 11 positions match TRBD2. Losses at the gene ends were 5 bases for V and 2 bases for J; bases not matched to a gene: 3. Germline V gene sequence: CDR1 SGHNT, CDR2 YYREEE (reference sequence). The CDR3 contains 15 residues. CDR3 nucleotide sequence: TGTGCCAGCAGGATAGCGGGAGGGCCCTACAATGAGCAGTTCTTC. Its protein product is CASRIAGGPYNEQFF.

The chain carries TRBV9 and TRBJ2-1; 9 bases map to TRBD2. Trimming took 3 bases from V and 6 from J; bases not matched to a gene: 13. The germline gives CDR1 SGDLS, CDR2 YYNGEE. CDR3 size: 17 residues. CDR3 region: CASSGGLRLAGSNEQFF. CDR3 DNA sequence: TGTGCCAGCAGCGGAGGTCTTCGGCTAGCGGGAAGCAATGAGCAGTTCTTC.

A few counts support this clone. The chain links TRBV18 to TRBJ2-7, with 8 bases that match TRBD1. V shed 3 bases, J shed 7 bases, and the junction held 5 bases outside the gene matches. The germline CDR1 and CDR2 sequences are KGHSH and LQKENI. The CDR3 contains 13 residues. This CDR3 reads CASSPGQGGEQYF. The DNA of the CDR3 is TGTGCCAGCTCACCCGGACAGGGAGGAGAGCAGTACTTC.

V gene TRBV5-6 combines with J gene TRBJ2-5; maybe TRBD1 (6 bases). Trimming shortened V by 2 bases and J by 2 bases, and 10 bases separated the two germline ends. The CDR3 runs to 14 residues. CDR1 SGHDT and CDR2 YYEEEE come from the germline V gene. CDR3 in amino acids: CASSLQGNQETQYF. The CDR3 bases are TGTGCCAGCAGCTTACAGGGTAATCAAGAGACCCAGTACTTC.

The table lists this clone with a few counts. This chain joins TRBV7-3 and TRBJ1-2; D is undetermined. The V end lost 5 bases, the J end lost 6 bases, and 19 bases lay between the germline ends. The CDR3 has 15 residues. Germline V gives CDR1 SGHTA, CDR2 FQGTGA. CDR3 region: CASSPGGGRRHGYTF. Written as DNA, the CDR3 is TGTGCCAGCAGCCCAGGAGGCGGCAGAAGACATGGCTACACCTTC.

This clone occurred a few times. The V gene is TRBV28, the J gene TRBJ2-5; D is possibly TRBD2 (5 bases). The CDR3 runs to 14 residues. Germline V lookup: CDR1 MDHEN, CDR2 SYDVKM. V gave up 5 bases and J gave up 4 bases, with 14 bases separating them. The CDR3 reads CASSPRGARETQYF. CDR3 nucleotides: TGTGCCAGCAGTCCCCGGGGAGCGCGAGAGACCCAGTACTTC.

The sample holds a few counts of this clone. The rearrangement uses TRBV4-2 and TRBJ2-5; D possibly corresponds to TRBD2 (5 bases). Germline values: CDR1 LGHNA, CDR2 YNFKEQ. The CDR3 extends over 14 amino acids. The V and J ends lost 0 bases and 5 bases respectively, with 10 bases between them. The CDR3 DNA reads as TGTGCCAGCAGCCAAGATCACTCGGGGGAGACCCAGTACTTC. Amino acids: CASSQDHSGETQYF.

This clone came up a few times. The chain links TRBV18 to TRBJ2-5; 9 bases map to TRBD2. The germline gives CDR1 KGHSH, CDR2 LQKENI. The trim removed 5 bases at V and 1 base at J, leaving 2 bases unmatched. There are 14 residues in the CDR3. The CDR3 DNA is TGTGCCAGCTCAAAGCGGGAGGTCCAAGAGACCCAGTACTTC. As protein: CASSKREVQETQYF.

The chain links TRBV14 to TRBJ1-2, with D possibly matching TRBD1 (6 bases). This CDR3 spans 14 amino acids. Trimming shortened V by 1 base and J by 4 bases, and 10 bases separated the two germline ends. The germline V gene encodes CDR1 SGHDN and CDR2 FVKESK. The CDR3 DNA reads as TGTGCCAGCAGCCAAGGCGGCAGGGGCTATGGCTACACCTTC. Amino acid sequence: CASSQGGRGYGYTF.

The rearrangement uses TRBV5-1 and TRBJ2-2, with 10 nucleotides matching TRBD2. The CDR3 spans 14 residues. Per the germline V gene, CDR1 is SGHRS and CDR2 is YFSETQ. With V trimmed by 7 bases and J by 6 bases, 6 bases remained unmatched. The CDR3 loop reads CASSLAGVSGELFF. As DNA, the CDR3 is TGCGCCAGCTCCCTAGCGGGAGTCTCCGGGGAGCTGTTTTTT.

The rearrangement links TRBV5-1 to TRBJ2-7, with a tentative D call TRBD2 (6 bases). Germline V gene sequence: CDR1 SGHRS, CDR2 YFSETQ. V shed 3 bases and J shed 4 bases, with 23 bases lying between them. The CDR3 is made up of 17 amino acids. Here the CDR3 DNA reads TGCGCCAGCAGCTCTACCGGGGGATCCGTAATAAGTTACGAGCAGTACTTC. Protein product: CASSSTGGSVISYEQYF. Combining the CDR3 with reference TRBV5-1 and TRBJ2-7 gives the whole variable domain KAGVTQTPRYLIKTRGQQVTLSCSPISGHRSVSWYQQTPGQGLQFLFEYFSETQRNKGNFPGRFSGRQFSNSRSEMNVSTLELGDSALYLCASSSTGGSVISYEQYFGPGTRLTVT.

V gene TRBV6-6 combines with J gene TRBJ2-7, with a tentative D call TRBD1 (6 bases). CDR1 and CDR2 from the germline V gene are MNHNY and SVGAGI (reference sequence). The CDR3 has 14 amino acids. Trimming took off 7 bases at V and 1 base at J, with 14 bases between the two ends. In DNA form, the CDR3 reads TGTGCCAGCAACGGACAGTCTATATCCTACGAGCAGTACTTC. Translation: CASNGQSISYEQYF.

There are a few counts of this clone. The chain links TRBV7-2 to TRBJ1-5, with a tentative D call TRBD1 (5 bases). This CDR3 has 15 residues. Germline V gives CDR1 SGHTA, CDR2 FQGNSA. Trimming left V 1 base short and J 0 bases short, with 7 bases between. The CDR3 sequence is CASSLGGYSNQPQHF. The CDR3 DNA reads as TGTGCCAGCAGCTTAGGGGGCTATAGCAATCAGCCCCAGCATTTT.

Written as DNA, the CDR3 is TGTGCCAGCAGTTACGGGTCGGGTAACACTGAAGCTTTCTTT. This encodes CASSYGSGNTEAFF. The V and J genes are TRBV6-7 and TRBJ1-1; D call uncertain. TRBV6-7 counts as an open reading frame of uncertain function. The CDR3 runs 14 residues. V dropped 2 bases and J dropped 2 bases, with 9 bases sitting between them.

The chain couples TRBV9 to TRBJ2-2; maybe TRBD1 (6 bases). CDR3 length: 15 residues. Germline V lookup: CDR1 SGDLS, CDR2 YYNGEE. With 4 bases removed from V and 1 base from J, the gap between germline ends came to 11 bases. The CDR3 bases are TGTGCCAGCAGCTCCCGAGGGGGGAACACCGGGGAGCTGTTTTTT. Amino acids: CASSSRGGNTGELFF.

This clone was seen more than once but under ten times. The chain recombines TRBV30 with TRBJ1-2; D remains ambiguous. Looked up from germline, CDR1 is GTSNPN and CDR2 is SVGIG (reference sequence). The V and J ends lost 3 bases and 8 bases respectively, with 13 bases between them. The CDR3 runs to 12 residues. CDR3 sequence: CAWSRQEGGYTF. The CDR3 bases are TGTGCCTGGAGCCGCCAGGAGGGCGGCTACACCTTC.

The CDR3 spells CASSSNSDEQYF. The CDR3 DNA is TGTGCCAGCAGTTCAAACAGTGACGAGCAGTACTTC. The chain is built from TRBV28 and TRBJ2-7; no reliable D call. Trimming stripped 4 bases from V and 5 bases from J, with 9 bases between. Per the germline V gene, CDR1 is MDHEN and CDR2 is SYDVKM. This CDR3 has 12 residues.

V and J are TRBV30 and TRBJ2-7; D uncertain. The germline V gene encodes CDR1 GTSNPN and CDR2 SVGIG (reference sequence). V was pared by 5 bases and J by 1 base, with 6 bases between. The CDR3 is made up of 11 amino acids. The CDR3 region is CAWGTSYEQYF. CDR3 bases: TGTGCCTGGGGCACGTCCTACGAGCAGTACTTC.

The sample holds one count of this clone. The J gene is TRBJ1-1, the V gene TRBV7-2; D might be TRBD1 (6 bases). CDR1 is SGHTA and CDR2 is FQGNSA in the germline V gene. The CDR3 consists of 13 residues. The V gene lost 2 bases and the J gene lost 7 bases, with 11 bases spanning the gap. The CDR3 DNA is TGTGCCAGCAGCTTATGGGGGCAAAATGAAGCTTTCTTT. Protein product: CASSLWGQNEAFF. Drawing the rest from reference TRBV7-2 and TRBJ1-1, the complete variable domain is GAGVSQSPSNKVTEKGKDVELRCDPISGHTALYWYRQSLGQGLEFLIYFQGNSAPDKSGLPSDRFSAERTGGSVSTLTIQRTQQEDSAVYLCASSLWGQNEAFFGQGTRLTVV.

The chain combines TRBV7-9 with TRBJ1-5; the match to TRBD1 covers 11 bases. CDR1 is SEHNR, CDR2 FQNEAQ, per germline (reference sequence). Germline trimming cut 3 bases from V and 5 bases from J; bases unmatched to any gene: 0. This CDR3 spans 14 amino acids. DNA of the CDR3: TGTGCCAGCAGCTTGGGACAGGGGGATCAGCCCCAGCATTTT. It codes for CASSLGQGDQPQHF.

This clone occurred a few times. The gene calls are TRBV28 and TRBJ1-5; D is perhaps TRBD1 (6 bases). The CDR3 contains 18 residues. The germline CDR1 and CDR2 sequences are MDHEN and SYDVKM. V lost 5 bases to trimming and J lost 7 bases, with 27 bases between them. The CDR3 reads CASSPTGIGQSGGQPQHF. The CDR3 DNA is TGTGCCAGCAGTCCGACCGGCATAGGACAGTCAGGAGGCCAGCCCCAGCATTTT.

The gene calls are TRBV19 and TRBJ1-5; the D gene is possibly TRBD1 (5 bases). The CDR3 spans 15 residues. The V and J ends lost 7 bases and 6 bases respectively, with 19 bases between them. In germline, CDR1 is LNHDA, CDR2 SQIVND (reference sequence). CDR3 amino acids: CASTSAGLDIQPQHF. Here the CDR3 DNA reads TGTGCCAGTACGTCCGCGGGGCTTGATATTCAGCCCCAGCATTTT.